Presented here are 27 T cell receptor beta chains from one specimen sequenced in a study of blood T cell repertoires in COVID-19. Method: immunoSEQ multiplex PCR; TCRdb's copy keeps in-frame clones and lacks some. The table lists more than 250,000 clones, approximately 88% of them singletons, with roughly 1.2% in the top ten. The sequencing sample was made of PBMCs or T cells enriched from blood (not recorded which). These receptors all come from a woman aged 40-49 years with acute COVID-19.

The V call is TRBV21-1, the J call TRBJ1-2; the table's TRBD1 call for D was not verified on the DNA. TRBV21-1 constitutes a pseudogene. CDR3 size: 13 residues. The CDR3 protein is CASSTGGHYGYTF. For the CDR3, the DNA is TGTGCCAGCTCGACAGGGGGACACTATGGCTACACCTTC.

The gene calls are TRBV9 and TRBJ1-1; 8 bases are a match to TRBD1. J lost 3 bases, V lost 5 bases, and 3 bases had no gene match. Per germline, CDR1 SGDLS and CDR2 YYNGEE. This CDR3 contains 13 residues. The CDR3 protein is CASRTGEDTEAFF. The CDR3 DNA reads TGTGCCAGCAGGACAGGGGAGGACACTGAAGCTTTCTTT.

The J gene is TRBJ2-7, the V gene TRBV9, with a tentative D call TRBD2 (6 bases). The CDR3 is 16 amino acids. Trimming took 0 bases from V and 2 from J, leaving 15 bases between them. Germline values: CDR1 SGDLS, CDR2 YYNGEE. This chain's CDR3 is CASSVGNSGFPYEQYF. CDR3 bases: TGTGCCAGCAGCGTAGGAAATAGCGGATTCCCCTACGAGCAGTACTTC.

The CDR3 nucleotides are TGTGCCAGCAGCAGGATACAGGGCCGTAATCAGCCCCAGCATTTT. It codes for CASSRIQGRNQPQHF. This sequence joins TRBV11-2 and TRBJ1-5; the D gene is possibly TRBD1 (6 bases). V was cut by 5 bases and J by 4 bases, with 15 bases left in between. CDR3 length: 15 amino acids. The V gene's germline CDR1 is SGHAT and CDR2 FQNNGV.

J is TRBJ1-1 and V is TRBV24-1; a possible D gene is TRBD1 (6 bases). V was shortened by 3 bases and J by 8 bases, with 12 bases between the two germline ends. The germline CDR1 and CDR2 sequences are KGHDR and SFDVKD. This CDR3 is built from 13 residues. CDR3 residues: CATSDGGGQEAFF. The DNA for the CDR3 is TGTGCCACCAGTGATGGCGGAGGACAGGAAGCTTTCTTT.

V gene TRBV10-3 combines with J gene TRBJ1-5, with D possibly matching TRBD1 (5 bases). The ends were cut back, 7 bases at V and 1 base at J, with 8 bases in the middle. Germline CDR1 reads ENHRY; CDR2 reads SYGVKD. This CDR3 spans 13 amino acids. The CDR3 reads CAITGDSNQPQHF. CDR3 coding DNA: TGTGCCATCACGGGGGACAGCAATCAGCCCCAGCATTTT.

The gene calls are TRBV28 and TRBJ1-1; D not resolved. Trimming took off 7 bases at V and 3 bases at J, with 12 bases between the two ends. This CDR3 has 13 amino acids. Germline V CDR1 and CDR2: MDHEN, SYDVKM. The CDR3 spells CASNSRLHTEAFF. In DNA form, the CDR3 reads TGTGCCAGCAACTCCCGCCTTCACACTGAAGCTTTCTTT.

The chain links TRBV13 to TRBJ1-1; D is uncertain. CDR1 and CDR2 from the germline V gene are PRHDT and FYEKMQ (reference sequence). There are 12 residues in the CDR3. The V end lost 5 bases, the J end lost 4 bases, and 8 bases lay between the germline ends. CDR3 nucleotide sequence: TGTGCCAGCAGCGAGGAGAGCACTGAAGCTTTCTTT. It encodes CASSEESTEAFF.

The V and J genes are TRBV7-9 and TRBJ2-1, with 7 positions matching TRBD2. The ends lost 1 base at V and 4 bases at J; junction bases unmatched: 10. The CDR3 covers 17 residues. The V gene's germline CDR1 is SEHNR and CDR2 FQNEAQ (reference sequence). CDR3 loop: CASSLGVGSSGYNEQFF. The CDR3 DNA sequence: TGTGCCAGCAGCTTAGGGGTTGGGTCTAGCGGATACAATGAGCAGTTCTTC.

This chain joins TRBV6-5 and TRBJ2-3, with D possibly being TRBD1 (6 bases). Germline V gene data show CDR1 as MNHEY and CDR2 as SVGAGI. V was pared by 6 bases and J by 5 bases, with 12 bases between. The CDR3 runs 13 residues. CDR3 in amino acids: CASSRTEGDTQYF. In DNA form, the CDR3 reads TGTGCCAGCAGCAGGACAGAGGGAGATACGCAGTATTTT.

The V gene is TRBV5-1, the J gene TRBJ2-7; 7 positions agree with TRBD1. From germline, CDR1 is SGHRS and CDR2 YFSETQ. V shed 4 bases, J shed 0 bases, and the junction held 4 bases outside the gene matches. CDR3 length equals 14 residues. In DNA form, the CDR3 reads TGCGCCAGCAGCCAGGCAGGGGGCTCCTACGAGCAGTACTTC. Its translation: CASSQAGGSYEQYF.

The chain links TRBV2 to TRBJ2-2; D perhaps matches TRBD1 (8 bases). V lost 8 bases, J lost 4 bases, and 14 bases lay in between. The CDR3 consists of 14 residues. Germline CDR1 SNHLY, CDR2 FYNNEI. The CDR3 loop reads CASVDREGTGELFF. CDR3 sequence (DNA): TGTGCCAGCGTGGACAGGGAGGGCACCGGGGAGCTGTTTTTT.

This clone was picked up one time. The V and J genes are TRBV7-9 and TRBJ2-7; 7 bases match TRBD2. Per the germline V gene, CDR1 is SEHNR and CDR2 is FQNEAQ (reference sequence). The CDR3 has 15 amino acids. J gave up 3 bases and V 5 bases, and 10 bases lay outside the gene matches. DNA for the CDR3: TGTGCCAGCAGCGGAACGACTAGCTTCCTCTACGAGCAGTACGTC. Translated, it gives CASSGTTSFLYEQYV.

The chain carries TRBV5-1 and TRBJ2-3; 7 bases line up with TRBD1. CDR3 size: 14 residues. CDR1 and CDR2 (germline): SGHRS, YFSETQ. The junction had 5 bases not matched to a gene; V was cut back by 1 base and J by 6 bases. The CDR3 DNA is TGCGCCAGCAGCTTGAAGGGGGCCGGGGATACGCAGTATTTT. Encoded protein: CASSLKGAGDTQYF.

This clone was observed once. The J gene is TRBJ2-1, the V gene TRBV24-1, with 11 bases matching TRBD2. Germline V gene data show CDR1 as KGHDR and CDR2 as SFDVKD. The J segment lost 3 bases and the V segment lost 5 bases, leaving 5 bases of the junction unmatched. The CDR3 runs to 16 residues. The CDR3 reads CATSGGLADLYNEQFF. CDR3 nucleotides: TGTGCCACCAGTGGGGGACTAGCGGACCTCTACAATGAGCAGTTCTTC.

This clone was observed once. The chain employs TRBV2 and TRBJ1-6, with D unresolved. V lost 2 bases, J lost 7 bases, and 15 bases lay in between. Germline loops: CDR1 SNHLY, CDR2 FYNNEI. The CDR3 has 16 amino acids. The CDR3 sequence is CASSEQAGGLNSPLHF. In DNA, the CDR3 is TGTGCCAGCAGTGAACAGGCGGGCGGGTTGAATTCACCCCTCCACTTT.

The genes are TRBV30 and TRBJ2-7; 15 bases align to TRBD2. Trimming cost V 1 base and J 7 bases; bases outside gene matches: 5. Germline assignment: CDR1 GTSNPN and CDR2 SVGIG (reference sequence). CDR3 length: 15 residues. The CDR3: CAWSGKGLAGGEQYF. The CDR3 nucleotides read TGTGCCTGGAGTGGGAAGGGACTAGCGGGAGGTGAGCAGTACTTC.

This chain links TRBV4-3 with TRBJ1-6; D is ambiguous. V was clipped by 0 bases and J by 10 bases, with 10 bases between them. Germline V lookup: CDR1 LGHNA, CDR2 YSLEER. This CDR3 is 14 amino acids long. CDR3 amino acids: CASSQDMWRSPLHF. The DNA for the CDR3 is TGCGCCAGCAGCCAAGATATGTGGAGATCACCCCTCCACTTT.

The rearrangement uses TRBV20-1 and TRBJ1-6; perhaps TRBD1 as D (5 bases). Looked up from germline, CDR1 is DFQATT and CDR2 is SNEGSKA (reference sequence). The CDR3 consists of 15 residues. Trimming left V 3 bases short and J 4 bases short, with 13 bases between. Here the CDR3 reads CSASRQGLYNSPLHF. In nucleotides, the CDR3 is TGCAGTGCTAGTAGGCAGGGCTTATATAATTCACCCCTCCACTTT.

The J gene is TRBJ1-3, the V gene TRBV19; TRBD1 agrees at 8 bases. V lost 6 bases to trimming and J lost 2 bases; unmatched junction nucleotides: 6. Germline V lookup: CDR1 LNHDA, CDR2 SQIVND (reference sequence). The CDR3 covers 15 residues. The CDR3 is CASSFQTGAGNTIYF. For the CDR3, the DNA is TGTGCCAGTAGCTTTCAGACAGGGGCTGGAAACACCATATATTTT.

The chain is built from TRBV7-2 and TRBJ1-1, with D perhaps matching TRBD1 (5 bases). The CDR3 length is 15 residues. Germline CDR1 is SGHTA and CDR2 is FQGNSA. V lost 3 bases to trimming and J lost 2 bases, with 13 bases between them. The CDR3 sequence is CASSLAGLLNTEAFF. CDR3 in DNA: TGTGCCAGCAGCTTGGCGGGGCTGCTTAACACTGAAGCTTTCTTT. The variable domain in full, with the rest retrieved from reference TRBV7-2 and TRBJ1-1, is GAGVSQSPSNKVTEKGKDVELRCDPISGHTALYWYRQSLGQGLEFLIYFQGNSAPDKSGLPSDRFSAERTGGSVSTLTIQRTQQEDSAVYLCASSLAGLLNTEAFFGQGTRLTVV.

Turning to this clone: This sample includes further DNA sequences coding for the same CDR3. The chain links TRBV28 to TRBJ2-5; 7 positions agree with TRBD1. Germline CDR1 MDHEN, CDR2 SYDVKM. The CDR3 covers 14 residues. With 6 bases clipped from V and 2 bases from J, the junction kept 6 bases outside the gene matches. CDR3 amino acids: CASSSGQIQETQYF. For the CDR3, the DNA is TGTGCCAGCAGCTCGGGACAGATACAAGAGACCCAGTACTTC.

This rearrangement joins TRBV6-2 or TRBV6-3 to TRBJ1-2; 7 positions agree with TRBD1. The V segment lost 6 bases and the J segment 1 base; nucleotides outside the gene matches: 11. Germline V CDR1 and CDR2: MNHEY, SVGEGT. This CDR3 has 16 amino acids. The CDR3 reads CASSLVRDSVNYGYTF. The DNA for the CDR3 is TGTGCCAGCAGCCTTGTCCGGGACAGCGTTAACTATGGCTACACCTTC.

This clone was seen only a few times. The rearrangement joins TRBV14 to TRBJ2-7, with no clear D. V lost 1 base and J 1 base, leaving 8 bases between the germline ends. The CDR3 extends over 14 amino acids. Germline loops: CDR1 SGHDN, CDR2 FVKESK. DNA for the CDR3: TGTGCCAGCAGCCAAGGTGAAGCTTCCTACGAGCAGTACGTC. Its protein product is CASSQGEASYEQYV.

The J gene is TRBJ1-1, the V gene TRBV4-3; 7 nucleotides agree with TRBD1. The CDR3 contains 13 residues. Germline assignment: CDR1 LGHNA and CDR2 YSLEER. Trimming cost V 5 bases and J 5 bases; bases outside gene matches: 5. CDR3 loop: CASSYYRGTEAFF. CDR3 bases: TGCGCCAGCAGCTACTACAGGGGAACTGAAGCTTTCTTT.

This clone was seen just once. The V gene is TRBV6-5, the J gene TRBJ1-1; 7 bases are a match to TRBD1. The germline V gene encodes CDR1 MNHEY and CDR2 SVGAGI. This CDR3 spans 14 amino acids. The V and J ends lost 4 bases and 5 bases, in that order; junction bases with no gene match: 7. The CDR3 region has the DNA TGTGCCAGCAGTTTACCCGGACAGGTTACTGAAGCTTTCTTT. This codes for CASSLPGQVTEAFF.

The J gene is TRBJ2-2, the V gene TRBV5-1; no clear D. The CDR3 is made up of 14 amino acids. Germline CDR1 reads SGHRS; CDR2 reads YFSETQ. Deletions cut 4 bases from V and 0 bases from J, with 7 bases between. The CDR3 sequence: CASSTGSNTGELFF. CDR3 bases: TGCGCCAGCAGCACCGGTTCGAACACCGGGGAGCTGTTTTTT.